Included here is one T cell receptor beta chain sequence, with context. The record originates from a study of T cell changes during pregnancy in multiple sclerosis. This CDR3 region has 14 residues. The germline gives CDR1 MNHEY, CDR2 SVGAGI. The V and J ends lost 4 bases and 5 bases, in that order; junction bases with no gene match: 0. The repertoire was sequenced with immunoSEQ multiplex PCR; TCRdb's copy has only in-frame clones and lacks some. The sample contains 30,000 to 45,000 clones, roughly nine tenths of which appear only once. The sequence came from a female donor with multiple sclerosis, enrolled in a pregnancy study. The chain is built from TRBV6-5 and TRBJ1-6; 9 bases map to TRBD1. The material was peripheral blood, obtained before pregnancy. Here the CDR3 reads CASSWDRDNSPLHF. The DNA for the CDR3 is TGTGCCAGCAGTTGGGACAGGGATAATTCACCCCTCCACTTT.